These 21 T cell receptor beta chains were sequenced from one sample in a study of blood T cell repertoires in COVID-19. This table comes from immunoSEQ multiplex PCR, and its TCRdb copy is limited to in-frame clones, with some not included. The table lists about 220,000 clones, roughly 85% of them singletons. Sequences were obtained from peripheral blood. All receptors come from a woman aged 70-85 years with COVID-19, enrolled during active disease.

The rearrangement joins TRBV2 to TRBJ2-1, with D possibly TRBD2 on 6 matching bases. The germline V and J ends were trimmed by 5 bases and 7 bases, with 12 bases remaining between them. The germline V gene encodes CDR1 SNHLY and CDR2 FYNNEI. The CDR3 runs to 13 residues. The CDR3 DNA is TGTGCCAGCAGTATGGACGGAGGGAATGAGCAGTTCTTC. Translating it yields CASSMDGGNEQFF. Full variable domain (rest looked up from reference TRBV2 and TRBJ2-1): EPEVTQTPSHQVTQMGQEVILRCVPISNHLYFYWYRQILGQKVEFLVSFYNNEISEKSEIFDDQFSVERPDGSNFTLKIRSTKLEDSAMYFCASSMDGGNEQFFGPGTRLTVL.

V and J are TRBV4-3 and TRBJ2-3; 10 nucleotides agree with TRBD2. The CDR3 covers 17 residues. Per germline, CDR1 LGHNA and CDR2 YSLEER. V was pared by 1 base and J by 7 bases, with 11 bases of the junction left unmatched. The CDR3 reads CASSQGKGIAGGHTQYF. Written as DNA, the CDR3 is TGCGCCAGCAGCCAAGGAAAGGGAATAGCGGGGGGACATACGCAGTATTTT.

The CDR3 here is CSVAAGFNTRSYNEQFF. The CDR3 DNA follows: TGCAGCGTTGCAGCGGGATTCAACACCCGCTCTTACAATGAGCAGTTCTTC. V is TRBV29-1 and J is TRBJ2-1, with 7 bases identical to TRBD2. The CDR3 loop spans 17 amino acids. Germline trimming cut 4 bases from V and 4 bases from J; bases unmatched to any gene: 16. The germline CDR1 and CDR2 sequences are SQVTM and ANQGSEA.

The chain carries TRBV11-2 and TRBJ2-7; D gene ambiguous. Germline-derived CDR1 and CDR2 are SGHAT and FQNNGV. The CDR3 has 12 residues. The V gene lost 5 bases and the J gene lost 3 bases, with 8 bases spanning the gap. The DNA of the CDR3 is TGTGCCAGCAGCCGACTGGGCTACGAGCAGTACTTC. Translating it yields CASSRLGYEQYF.

This sequence joins TRBV6-5 and TRBJ1-6; D is ambiguous. Germline CDR1 reads MNHEY; CDR2 reads SVGAGI. Trimming took off 2 bases at V and 9 bases at J, with 11 bases between the two ends. The length of the CDR3 is 14 residues. This chain's CDR3 is CASSYSVGLSPLHF. DNA of the CDR3: TGTGCCAGCAGTTACAGCGTAGGACTTTCACCCCTCCACTTT.

This chain joins TRBV5-3 and TRBJ2-5, with 12 bases lining up with TRBD2. TRBV5-3 is an ORF, and what it does is uncertain. The CDR3 is made up of 17 amino acids. V lost 0 bases, J lost 2 bases, and 5 bases stayed unmatched. The DNA of the CDR3 is TGTGCCAGAAGCTTGGGGTCACTAGCGGGAGGTCAAGAGACCCAGTACTTC. This codes for CARSLGSLAGGQETQYF.

This chain links TRBV29-1 with TRBJ2-3; possible D gene TRBD2, 6 bases. The CDR3 has 13 residues. Germline assignment: CDR1 SQVTM and CDR2 ANQGSEA. This chain's CDR3 is CSWGDGGADTQYF. The CDR3 bases are TGCAGTTGGGGGGACGGGGGTGCAGATACGCAGTATTTT.

This clone has only one observation. The chain combines TRBV15 with TRBJ1-5, with D tentatively TRBD1 (6 bases). The CDR3 spans 16 residues. Germline lookup yields CDR1 LNHNV and CDR2 YYDKDF (reference sequence). V lost 3 bases, J lost 4 bases, and 16 bases lay in between. The CDR3 bases are TGTGCCACCAGCAGCAAACGGGACATACTAAATCAGCCCCAGCATTTT. Translated: CATSSKRDILNQPQHF.

The chain uses TRBV9 and TRBJ2-3; no firm D call. V was trimmed by 0 bases and J by 5 bases, leaving 4 bases between them. The CDR3 has 12 amino acids. Germline V gene data show CDR1 as SGDLS and CDR2 as YYNGEE. The CDR3 loop is CASSVDRDTQYF. CDR3 coding DNA: TGTGCCAGCAGCGTAGATAGAGATACGCAGTATTTT.

The chain links TRBV7-9 to TRBJ2-3, with D possibly TRBD1 on 6 matching bases. The CDR3 consists of 15 residues. Per the germline V gene, CDR1 is SEHNR and CDR2 is FQNEAQ (reference sequence). V gave up 1 base and J gave up 2 bases, with 10 bases separating them. The CDR3 region has the DNA TGTGCCAGCAGCTTAGGGGACATAACCACAGATACGCAGTATTTT. Residues: CASSLGDITTDTQYF.

The chain combines TRBV15 with TRBJ1-1; D not certain. This CDR3 comprises 14 residues. Germline V gene sequence: CDR1 LNHNV, CDR2 YYDKDF (reference sequence). Trimming left V 2 bases short and J 8 bases short, with 15 bases between. The CDR3 DNA sequence: TGTGCCACCAGCAGACCGAGCAGCGGAAGGGAAGCTTTCTTT. Amino acids: CATSRPSSGREAFF.

This clone was found once. The gene calls are TRBV7-9 and TRBJ2-1; tentatively, D is TRBD2 (6 bases). Trimming pared 4 bases from V and 4 bases from J, leaving 8 bases between. The CDR3 is 13 amino acids. Looked up from germline, CDR1 is SEHNR and CDR2 is FQNEAQ (reference sequence). The CDR3 sequence is CASSSGLYNEQFF. The CDR3 DNA reads TGTGCCAGCAGCTCCGGACTATACAATGAGCAGTTCTTC.

The chain recombines TRBV5-1 with TRBJ1-4, with D perhaps TRBD1 (5 bases). This CDR3 has 19 amino acids. The germline V gene has CDR1 SGHRS and CDR2 YFSETQ. Trimming pared 1 base from V and 0 bases from J, leaving 19 bases between. The CDR3 DNA sequence: TGCGCCAGCAGCTTGTTTGACAGCCTACCTCCTTCAACTAATGAAAAACTGTTTTTT. It yields the protein CASSLFDSLPPSTNEKLFF.

The chain uses TRBV5-1 and TRBJ2-7; unclear D gene. This CDR3 contains 13 residues. Germline V gene data show CDR1 as SGHRS and CDR2 as YFSETQ. V was pared by 3 bases and J by 7 bases, with 14 bases between. The chain's CDR3 is CASSSLGSGEQYF. The CDR3 DNA sequence: TGCGCCAGCAGCTCGCTAGGCTCTGGGGAGCAGTACTTC.

The chain recombines TRBV7-2 with TRBJ1-1, with 8 positions matching TRBD1. Germline trimming cut 3 bases from V and 1 base from J; bases unmatched to any gene: 7. The CDR3 loop spans 16 amino acids. Looked up from germline, CDR1 is SGHTA and CDR2 is FQGNSA. The CDR3, as DNA: TGTGCCAGCAGCTTGGTCCAGGGGGCCGGGAACACTGAAGCTTTCTTT. Amino acid sequence: CASSLVQGAGNTEAFF.

The rearrangement uses TRBV18 and TRBJ2-5; 12 bases fit TRBD2. CDR1 and CDR2 (germline): KGHSH, LQKENI. The CDR3 spans 17 residues. J gave up 6 bases and V 3 bases, and 11 bases lay outside the gene matches. The CDR3 bases are TGTGCCAGCTCACCCGCCGGACTAGCGGGAACCAAGAAGACCCAGTACTTC. Translation: CASSPAGLAGTKKTQYF.

The chain is built from TRBV2 and TRBJ2-2, with 14 bases identical to TRBD2. CDR1 and CDR2 (germline): SNHLY, FYNNEI. CDR3 size: 15 residues. The V and J ends lost 8 bases and 5 bases, in that order; junction bases with no gene match: 4. The CDR3 spells CASGGTSGRTGELFF. The DNA for the CDR3 is TGTGCCAGCGGAGGGACTAGCGGGAGAACCGGGGAGCTGTTTTTT. The full variable domain, rest sourced from reference TRBV2 and TRBJ2-2, is EPEVTQTPSHQVTQMGQEVILRCVPISNHLYFYWYRQILGQKVEFLVSFYNNEISEKSEIFDDQFSVERPDGSNFTLKIRSTKLEDSAMYFCASGGTSGRTGELFFGEGSRLTVL.

V is TRBV10-3 and J is TRBJ2-5; possibly TRBD2 for D (5 bases). CDR3 length: 13 residues. Per the germline V gene, CDR1 is ENHRY and CDR2 is SYGVKD. The V gene lost 1 base and the J gene lost 4 bases, with 7 bases spanning the gap. The CDR3 reads CAISEFEGETQYF. CDR3 bases: TGTGCCATCAGTGAGTTTGAGGGAGAGACCCAGTACTTC.

This clone has only one observation. A much larger clone differs from this one at a single base, so this may be a read error. Other DNA sequences in the same sample also yield this CDR3. This chain links TRBV4-3 with TRBJ1-1; perhaps TRBD1 as D (6 bases). Trimming took 1 base from V and 3 from J, leaving 6 bases between them. The CDR3 has 13 amino acids. CDR1 LGHNA and CDR2 YSLEER come from the germline V gene. The CDR3 loop is CASSQGTDTEAFF. The CDR3 DNA reads TGCGCCAGCAGCCAAGGGACAGACACTGAAGCTTTCTTT.

The genes are TRBV11-3 and TRBJ2-3, with 9 bases identical to TRBD2. The V and J ends lost 1 base and 2 bases, in that order; junction bases with no gene match: 4. This CDR3 region has 16 residues. The germline V gene encodes CDR1 SGHNT and CDR2 YENEEA. The CDR3 coding sequence is TGTGCCAGCAGCTTAGGACAGCGGGGGGTCACAGATACGCAGTATTTT. Encoded protein: CASSLGQRGVTDTQYF.

This clone was found once. This chain connects TRBV6-4 to TRBJ1-5; no reliable D call. The germline V gene has CDR1 MRHNA and CDR2 SNTAGT. The CDR3 totals 15 residues. V was pared by 6 bases and J by 3 bases, with 15 bases between. The CDR3 is CASSPTGGINQPQHF. In nucleotides, the CDR3 is TGTGCCAGCAGCCCCACGGGAGGGATCAATCAGCCCCAGCATTTT.